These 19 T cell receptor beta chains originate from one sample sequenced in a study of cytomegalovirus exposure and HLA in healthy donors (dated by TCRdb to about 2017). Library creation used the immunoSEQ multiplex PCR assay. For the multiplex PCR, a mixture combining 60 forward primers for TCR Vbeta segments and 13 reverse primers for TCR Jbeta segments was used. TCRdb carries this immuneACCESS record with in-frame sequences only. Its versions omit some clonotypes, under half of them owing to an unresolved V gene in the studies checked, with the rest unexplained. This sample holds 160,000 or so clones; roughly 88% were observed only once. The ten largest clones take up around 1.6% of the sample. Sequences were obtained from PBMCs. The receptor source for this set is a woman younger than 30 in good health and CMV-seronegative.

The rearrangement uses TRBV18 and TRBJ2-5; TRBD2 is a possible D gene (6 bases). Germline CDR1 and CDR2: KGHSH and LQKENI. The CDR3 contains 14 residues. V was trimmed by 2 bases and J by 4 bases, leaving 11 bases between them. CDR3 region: CASSPGQRAETQYF. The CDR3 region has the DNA TGTGCCAGCTCACCAGGTCAGCGGGCAGAGACCCAGTACTTC.

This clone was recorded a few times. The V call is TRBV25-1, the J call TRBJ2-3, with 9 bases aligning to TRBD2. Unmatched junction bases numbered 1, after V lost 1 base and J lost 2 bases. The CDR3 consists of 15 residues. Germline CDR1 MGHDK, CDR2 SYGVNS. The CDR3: CASSELAGDTDTQYF. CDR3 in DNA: TGTGCCAGCAGTGAATTAGCGGGGGACACAGATACGCAGTATTTT. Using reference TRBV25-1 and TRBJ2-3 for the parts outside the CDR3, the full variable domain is EADIYQTPRYLVIGTGKKITLECSQTMGHDKMYWYQQDPGMELHLIHYSYGVNSTEKGDLSSESTVSRIRTEHFPLTLESARPSHTSQYLCASSELAGDTDTQYFGPGTRLTVL.

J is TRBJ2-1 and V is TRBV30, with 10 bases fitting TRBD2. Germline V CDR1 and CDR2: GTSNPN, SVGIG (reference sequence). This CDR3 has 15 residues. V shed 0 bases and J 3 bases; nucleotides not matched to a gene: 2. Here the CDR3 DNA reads TGTGCCTGGAGTGTAGAGCGGGGGGGCTACAATGAGCAGTTCTTC. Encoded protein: CAWSVERGGYNEQFF.

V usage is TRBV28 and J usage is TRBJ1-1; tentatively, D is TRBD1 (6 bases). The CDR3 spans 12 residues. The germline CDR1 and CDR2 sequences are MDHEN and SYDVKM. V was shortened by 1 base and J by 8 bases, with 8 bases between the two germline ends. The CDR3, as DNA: TGTGCCAGCAGTTTATATCAGGGGGAAGCTTTCTTT. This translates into CASSLYQGEAFF.

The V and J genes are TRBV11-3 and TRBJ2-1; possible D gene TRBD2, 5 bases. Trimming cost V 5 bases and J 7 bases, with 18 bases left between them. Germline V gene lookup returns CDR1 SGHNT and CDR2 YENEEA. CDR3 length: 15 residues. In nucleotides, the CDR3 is TGTGCCAGCAGCCTAGCCCCACTAGTAACGAATGAGCAGTTCTTC. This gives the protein CASSLAPLVTNEQFF.

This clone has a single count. Written as DNA, the CDR3 is TGTGCCTGGAGTGTACTGTCGAACACTGAAGCTTTCTTT. Its protein is CAWSVLSNTEAFF. The chain combines TRBV30 with TRBJ1-1; unclear D gene. Germline loops: CDR1 GTSNPN, CDR2 SVGIG (reference sequence). Trimming left V 0 bases short and J 1 base short, with 6 bases between. The CDR3 is 13 residues long.

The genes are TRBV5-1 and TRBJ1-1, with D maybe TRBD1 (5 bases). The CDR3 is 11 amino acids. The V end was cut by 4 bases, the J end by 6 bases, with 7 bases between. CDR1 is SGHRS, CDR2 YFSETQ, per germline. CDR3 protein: CASSQGPEAFF. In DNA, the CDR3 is TGCGCCAGCAGCCAGGGTCCTGAAGCTTTCTTT.

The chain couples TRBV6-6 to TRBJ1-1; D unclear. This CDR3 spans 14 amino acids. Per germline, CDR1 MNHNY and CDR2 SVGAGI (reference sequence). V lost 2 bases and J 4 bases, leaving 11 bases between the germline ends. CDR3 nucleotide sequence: TGTGCCAGCAGTTACAATAGTCCTGGCACTGAAGCTTTCTTT. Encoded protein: CASSYNSPGTEAFF.

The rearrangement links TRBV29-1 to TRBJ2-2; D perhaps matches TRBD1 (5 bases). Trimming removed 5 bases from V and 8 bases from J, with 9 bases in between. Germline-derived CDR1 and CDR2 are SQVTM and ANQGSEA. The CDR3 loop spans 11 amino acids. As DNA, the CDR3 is TGCAGCGTTCTAAACAGGGGGGAGCTGTTTTTT. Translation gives CSVLNRGELFF.

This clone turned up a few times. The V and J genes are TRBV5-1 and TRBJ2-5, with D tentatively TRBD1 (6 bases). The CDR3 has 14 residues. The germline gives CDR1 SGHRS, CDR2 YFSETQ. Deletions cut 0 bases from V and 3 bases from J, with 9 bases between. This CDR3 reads CASSLGAGEETQYF. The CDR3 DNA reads TGCGCCAGCAGCTTGGGGGCAGGGGAAGAGACCCAGTACTTC.

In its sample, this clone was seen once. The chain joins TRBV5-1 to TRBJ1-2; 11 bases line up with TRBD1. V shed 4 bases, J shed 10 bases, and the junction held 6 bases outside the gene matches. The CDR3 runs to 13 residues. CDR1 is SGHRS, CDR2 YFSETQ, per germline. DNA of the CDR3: TGCGCCAGCAGCGGGGAGGGACAGGGGGACTACACCTTC. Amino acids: CASSGEGQGDYTF. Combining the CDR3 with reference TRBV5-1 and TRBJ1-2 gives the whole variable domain KAGVTQTPRYLIKTRGQQVTLSCSPISGHRSVSWYQQTPGQGLQFLFEYFSETQRNKGNFPGRFSGRQFSNSRSEMNVSTLELGDSALYLCASSGEGQGDYTFGSGTRLTVV.

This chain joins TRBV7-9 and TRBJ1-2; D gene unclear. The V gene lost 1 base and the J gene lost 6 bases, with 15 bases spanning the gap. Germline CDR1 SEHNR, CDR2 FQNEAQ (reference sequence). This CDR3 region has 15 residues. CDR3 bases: TGTGCCAGCAGCTTAGGGTCAGGAGGTAGCGATGGCTACACCTTC. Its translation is CASSLGSGGSDGYTF.

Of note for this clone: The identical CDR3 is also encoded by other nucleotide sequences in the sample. The CDR3 reads CASRPVDRYQETQYF. In DNA, the CDR3 is TGTGCCAGCAGACCAGTGGACAGGTACCAAGAGACCCAGTACTTC. The rearrangement links TRBV2 to TRBJ2-5; 7 bases are shared with TRBD1. The CDR3 is 15 amino acids. V was pared by 6 bases and J by 0 bases, with 7 bases of the junction left unmatched. The germline CDR1 and CDR2 sequences are SNHLY and FYNNEI.

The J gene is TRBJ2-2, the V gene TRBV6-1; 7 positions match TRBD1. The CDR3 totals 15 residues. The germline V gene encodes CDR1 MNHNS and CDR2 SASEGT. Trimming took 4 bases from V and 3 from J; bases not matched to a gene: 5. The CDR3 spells CASSGGQAYTGELFF. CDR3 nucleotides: TGTGCCAGCAGTGGTGGACAGGCATACACCGGGGAGCTGTTTTTT.

The chain's CDR3 is CASSQGLADTQYF. CDR3 nucleotide sequence: TGCGCCAGCAGCCAAGGACTAGCGGATACGCAGTATTTT. V and J are TRBV4-1 and TRBJ2-3; 8 positions agree with TRBD2. CDR1 is MGHRA and CDR2 is YSYEKL in the germline V gene. The J segment lost 6 bases and the V segment lost 1 base, leaving 0 bases of the junction unmatched. The CDR3 is made up of 13 amino acids.

The CDR3 sequence is CASSDSTMGTGSRTGELFF. The CDR3 coding sequence is TGTGCCAGCAGTGATTCTACGATGGGGACAGGGTCGAGGACCGGGGAGCTGTTTTTT. V and J are TRBV6-1 and TRBJ2-2, with 9 bases fitting TRBD1. The CDR3 consists of 19 residues. In germline, CDR1 is MNHNS, CDR2 SASEGT. Trimming took 3 bases from V and 5 from J; bases not matched to a gene: 16.

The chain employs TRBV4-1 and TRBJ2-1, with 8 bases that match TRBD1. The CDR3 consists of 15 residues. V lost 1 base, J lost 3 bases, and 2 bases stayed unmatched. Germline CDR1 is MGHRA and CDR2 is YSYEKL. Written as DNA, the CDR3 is TGCGCCAGCAGCCAAGGGACAGGGATCTACAATGAGCAGTTCTTC. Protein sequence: CASSQGTGIYNEQFF.

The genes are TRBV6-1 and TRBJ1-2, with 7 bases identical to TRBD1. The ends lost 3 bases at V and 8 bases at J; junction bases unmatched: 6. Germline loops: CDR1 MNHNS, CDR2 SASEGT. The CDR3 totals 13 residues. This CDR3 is CASSEEGAQGYTF. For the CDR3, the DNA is TGTGCCAGCAGTGAGGAGGGGGCTCAGGGCTACACCTTC.

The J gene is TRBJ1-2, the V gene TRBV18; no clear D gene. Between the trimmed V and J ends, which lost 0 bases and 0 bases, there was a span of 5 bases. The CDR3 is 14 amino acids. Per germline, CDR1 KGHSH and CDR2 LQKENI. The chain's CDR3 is CASSPPETNYGYTF. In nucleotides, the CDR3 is TGTGCCAGCTCACCACCGGAGACTAACTATGGCTACACCTTC.